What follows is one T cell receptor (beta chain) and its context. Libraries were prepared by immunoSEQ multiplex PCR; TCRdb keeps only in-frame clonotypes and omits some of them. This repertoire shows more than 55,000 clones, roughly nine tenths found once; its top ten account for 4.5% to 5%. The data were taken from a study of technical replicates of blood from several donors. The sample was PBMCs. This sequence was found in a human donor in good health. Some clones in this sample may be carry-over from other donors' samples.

The CDR3 nucleotides read TGCGCCAGCAGCCAGACTAGCGGACTCTACAATGAGCAGTTCTTC. This sequence encodes CASSQTSGLYNEQFF. The V gene is TRBV5-1, the J gene TRBJ2-1, with 9 nucleotides matching TRBD2. V lost 4 bases, J lost 3 bases, and 5 bases stayed unmatched. The CDR3 has 15 residues. The germline V gene has CDR1 SGHRS and CDR2 YFSETQ.